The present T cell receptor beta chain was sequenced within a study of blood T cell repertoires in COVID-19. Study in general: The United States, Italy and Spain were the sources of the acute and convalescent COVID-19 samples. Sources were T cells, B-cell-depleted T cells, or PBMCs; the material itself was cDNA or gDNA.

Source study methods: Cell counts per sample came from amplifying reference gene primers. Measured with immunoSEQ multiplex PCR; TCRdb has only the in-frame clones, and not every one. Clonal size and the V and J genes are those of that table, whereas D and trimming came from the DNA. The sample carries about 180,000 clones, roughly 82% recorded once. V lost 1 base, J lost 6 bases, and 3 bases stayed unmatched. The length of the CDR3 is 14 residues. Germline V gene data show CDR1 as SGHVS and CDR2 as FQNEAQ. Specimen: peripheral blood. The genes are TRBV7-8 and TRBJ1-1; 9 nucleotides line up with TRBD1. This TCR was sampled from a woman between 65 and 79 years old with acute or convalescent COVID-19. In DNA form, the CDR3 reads TGTGCCAGCAGCTTAGGGACAGGGGCGTCTGAAGCTTTCTTT. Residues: CASSLGTGASEAFF.